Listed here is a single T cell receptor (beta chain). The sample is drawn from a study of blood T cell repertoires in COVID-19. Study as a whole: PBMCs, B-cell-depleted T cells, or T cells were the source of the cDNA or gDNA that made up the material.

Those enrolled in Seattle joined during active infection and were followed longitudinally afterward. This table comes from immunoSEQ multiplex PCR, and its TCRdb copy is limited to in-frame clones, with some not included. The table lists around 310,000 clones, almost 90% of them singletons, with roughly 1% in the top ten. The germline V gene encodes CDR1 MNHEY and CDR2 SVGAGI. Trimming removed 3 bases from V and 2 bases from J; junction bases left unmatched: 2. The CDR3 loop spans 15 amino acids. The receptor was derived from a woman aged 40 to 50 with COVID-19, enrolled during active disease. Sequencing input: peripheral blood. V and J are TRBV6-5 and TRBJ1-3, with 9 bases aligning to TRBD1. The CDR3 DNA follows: TGTGCCAGCAGTTATGGGACAGGGACTGGAAACACCATATATTTT. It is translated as CASSYGTGTGNTIYF.